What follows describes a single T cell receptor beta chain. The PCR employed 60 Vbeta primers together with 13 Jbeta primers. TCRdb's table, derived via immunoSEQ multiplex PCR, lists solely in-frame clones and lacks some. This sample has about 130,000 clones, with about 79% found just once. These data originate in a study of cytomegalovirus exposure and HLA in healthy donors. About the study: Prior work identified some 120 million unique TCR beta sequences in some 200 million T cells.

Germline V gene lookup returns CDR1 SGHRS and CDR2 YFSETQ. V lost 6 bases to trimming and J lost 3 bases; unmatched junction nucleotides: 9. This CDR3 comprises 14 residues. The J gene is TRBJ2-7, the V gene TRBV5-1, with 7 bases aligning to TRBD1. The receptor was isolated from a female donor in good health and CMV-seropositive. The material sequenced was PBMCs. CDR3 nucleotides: TGCGCCAGCACCCCCTGGGACAGAGACTACGAGCAGTACTTC. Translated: CASTPWDRDYEQYF.